The rows below give T cell receptor beta chains drawn from one sample of a study of blood T cell repertoires in COVID-19. Sequencing used immunoSEQ multiplex PCR; TCRdb keeps in-frame clones, though not all of them. This table holds over 30,000 clones, approximately 91% found once. The sequenced sample was peripheral blood. The origin of the receptors is an elderly woman with active or convalescent COVID-19. Each CDR3 is given with its conserved first and last residue. Each record gives: J gene, D gene, clone size, V gene, CDR3 protein, CDR3 DNA. The D gene is left open where the match is weak. Size is stated for part of the rows, as once, few or many counts, or as a class when the clone is expanded.

j_call: TRBJ2-3
d_call: TRBD2
clone_size: -
v_call: TRBV5-1
cdr3_aa: CASSPGGSTDTQYF
cdr3_nt: TGCGCCAGCTCTCCGGGGGGTAGCACAGATACGCAGTATTTT

j_call: TRBJ2-1
d_call: TRBD2
clone_size: -
v_call: TRBV30
cdr3_aa: CALGLVYEQFF
cdr3_nt: TGTGCCTTAGGACTAGTTTATGAGCAGTTCTTC

j_call: TRBJ1-3
d_call: -
clone_size: -
v_call: TRBV3-1/TRBV3-2
cdr3_aa: CASSQETSSGNTIYF
cdr3_nt: TGTGCCAGCAGCCAAGAAACATCCTCTGGAAACACCATATATTTT

j_call: TRBJ2-2
d_call: TRBD1
clone_size: once
v_call: TRBV9
cdr3_aa: CASSGAGTGGPGELFF
cdr3_nt: TGTGCCAGCAGCGGAGCCGGGACAGGGGGGCCCGGGGAGCTGTTTTTT

j_call: TRBJ1-4
d_call: -
clone_size: -
v_call: TRBV5-1
cdr3_aa: CASSLVAGNEKLFF
cdr3_nt: TGCGCCAGCAGCTTGGTAGCAGGGAATGAAAAACTGTTTTTT

j_call: TRBJ2-1
d_call: TRBD1
clone_size: -
v_call: TRBV11-2
cdr3_aa: CASSSRRDSYNEQFF
cdr3_nt: TGTGCCAGCAGCAGCCGTCGGGACAGCTACAATGAGCAGTTCTTC

j_call: TRBJ2-1
d_call: TRBD2
clone_size: -
v_call: TRBV29-1
cdr3_aa: CSGVGLAGASSYNEQFF
cdr3_nt: TGCAGCGGGGTCGGACTAGCGGGGGCCAGCTCCTACAATGAGCAGTTCTTC

j_call: TRBJ2-7
d_call: -
clone_size: -
v_call: TRBV4-2
cdr3_aa: CASSQDAGARYEQYF
cdr3_nt: TGTGCCAGCAGCCAAGATGCGGGGGCCCGCTACGAGCAGTACTTC

j_call: TRBJ1-6
d_call: -
clone_size: -
v_call: TRBV13
cdr3_aa: CASSLRQSAGSPLHF
cdr3_nt: TGTGCCAGCAGCTTACGGCAGTCGGCAGGTTCACCCCTCCACTTT

j_call: TRBJ2-7
d_call: TRBD1
clone_size: once
v_call: TRBV5-4
cdr3_aa: CASSQTGGAYEQYF
cdr3_nt: TGTGCCAGCAGCCAGACAGGGGGCGCGTACGAGCAGTACTTC

j_call: TRBJ1-2
d_call: -
clone_size: -
v_call: TRBV10-3
cdr3_aa: CAISESRENYGYTF
cdr3_nt: TGTGCCATCAGTGAGTCGCGGGAGAACTATGGCTACACCTTC

j_call: TRBJ1-2
d_call: -
clone_size: -
v_call: TRBV30
cdr3_aa: CAWNRDTYWYGYTF
cdr3_nt: TGTGCCTGGAATAGGGACACATACTGGTATGGCTACACCTTC

j_call: TRBJ1-1
d_call: -
clone_size: -
v_call: TRBV7-9
cdr3_aa: CASSFQGGTEAFF
cdr3_nt: TGTGCCAGCAGCTTCCAGGGCGGCACTGAAGCTTTCTTT

j_call: TRBJ2-3
d_call: -
clone_size: -
v_call: TRBV6-5
cdr3_aa: CASSYSSGSLDTQYF
cdr3_nt: TGTGCCAGCAGTTACTCATCAGGGTCTCTAGATACGCAGTATTTT

j_call: TRBJ1-4
d_call: TRBD1
clone_size: -
v_call: TRBV5-8
cdr3_aa: CASRRRDRAISTNEKLFF
cdr3_nt: TGTGCCAGCAGACGACGGGACAGGGCGATTTCAACTAATGAAAAACTGTTTTTT

j_call: TRBJ2-7
d_call: -
clone_size: -
v_call: TRBV27
cdr3_aa: CASSGQFYEQYF
cdr3_nt: TGTGCCAGCAGCGGACAATTCTACGAGCAGTACTTC

j_call: TRBJ2-7
d_call: TRBD2
clone_size: -
v_call: TRBV10-2
cdr3_aa: CASRLTSGSYEQYF
cdr3_nt: TGCGCCAGCAGATTGACTAGCGGTTCCTACGAGCAGTACTTC

j_call: TRBJ2-3
d_call: -
clone_size: -
v_call: TRBV5-4
cdr3_aa: CASSHGASDTQYF
cdr3_nt: TGTGCCAGCAGCCATGGGGCGTCAGATACGCAGTATTTT

j_call: TRBJ2-7
d_call: -
clone_size: -
v_call: TRBV10-1
cdr3_aa: CASSESGQGYEQYF
cdr3_nt: TGCGCCAGCAGTGAGTCTGGGCAGGGTTACGAGCAGTACTTC

j_call: TRBJ2-7
d_call: TRBD2
clone_size: -
v_call: TRBV6-1
cdr3_aa: CASSEAGTSGGAATYEQYF
cdr3_nt: TGTGCCAGCAGTGAAGCTGGGACTAGCGGGGGGGCAGCGACCTACGAGCAGTACTTC

j_call: TRBJ1-2
d_call: TRBD1
clone_size: -
v_call: TRBV5-1
cdr3_aa: CASSSGQGNYGYTF
cdr3_nt: TGCGCCAGCAGCTCCGGACAGGGAAACTATGGCTACACCTTC

j_call: TRBJ2-5
d_call: TRBD2
clone_size: -
v_call: TRBV5-1
cdr3_aa: CASSVSGGIEETQYF
cdr3_nt: TGCGCCAGCAGCGTCTCGGGGGGGATTGAAGAGACCCAGTACTTC

j_call: TRBJ1-4
d_call: TRBD1
clone_size: -
v_call: TRBV2
cdr3_aa: CAGSRGNVEKLFF
cdr3_nt: TGTGCCGGGTCCAGGGGGAATGTGGAAAAACTGTTTTTT

j_call: TRBJ2-1
d_call: -
clone_size: -
v_call: TRBV11-2
cdr3_aa: CASSSRTTYNEQFF
cdr3_nt: TGTGCCAGCAGCTCAAGGACAACCTACAATGAGCAGTTCTTC

j_call: TRBJ2-5
d_call: TRBD1
clone_size: -
v_call: TRBV7-9
cdr3_aa: CASSKGQLQETQYF
cdr3_nt: TGTGCCAGCAGCAAGGGACAGTTACAAGAGACCCAGTACTTC

j_call: TRBJ1-2
d_call: -
clone_size: -
v_call: TRBV24-1
cdr3_aa: CATSDLHGGGYTF
cdr3_nt: TGTGCCACCAGTGATTTGCACGGGGGGGGCTACACCTTC

j_call: TRBJ1-5
d_call: -
clone_size: -
v_call: TRBV28
cdr3_aa: CASSLPQAGNQPQHF
cdr3_nt: TGTGCCAGCAGTCTGCCCCAGGCAGGGAATCAGCCCCAGCATTTT

j_call: TRBJ2-1
d_call: -
clone_size: -
v_call: TRBV5-1
cdr3_aa: CASSATPSYNEQFF
cdr3_nt: TGCGCCAGCAGCGCTACGCCCTCCTACAATGAGCAGTTCTTC

j_call: TRBJ2-1
d_call: TRBD1
clone_size: -
v_call: TRBV6-5
cdr3_aa: CASSPPGQGGAEQFF
cdr3_nt: TGTGCCAGCAGTCCACCGGGACAGGGTGGGGCTGAGCAGTTCTTC

j_call: TRBJ1-2
d_call: -
clone_size: -
v_call: TRBV5-1
cdr3_aa: CASSQAGREGYGYTF
cdr3_nt: TGCGCCAGCAGCCAAGCGGGCAGGGAAGGGTATGGCTACACCTTC

j_call: TRBJ1-4
d_call: TRBD1
clone_size: -
v_call: TRBV11-2
cdr3_aa: CASSLDQGGTGGEKLFF
cdr3_nt: TGTGCCAGCAGCTTAGATCAGGGTGGGACAGGAGGTGAAAAACTGTTTTTT

j_call: TRBJ1-2
d_call: -
clone_size: -
v_call: TRBV6-1
cdr3_aa: CASSEAKGVTWYGYTF
cdr3_nt: TGTGCCAGCAGTGAAGCCAAGGGGGTGACTTGGTATGGCTACACCTTC

j_call: TRBJ2-3
d_call: TRBD2
clone_size: -
v_call: TRBV5-1
cdr3_aa: CASSFERGLTDTQYF
cdr3_nt: TGCGCCAGCAGCTTCGAGCGGGGACTCACAGATACGCAGTATTTT

j_call: TRBJ1-5
d_call: -
clone_size: -
v_call: TRBV30
cdr3_aa: CAWSFGGGRDQPQHF
cdr3_nt: TGTGCCTGGAGCTTCGGAGGTGGGAGGGATCAGCCCCAGCATTTT

j_call: TRBJ1-1
d_call: -
clone_size: -
v_call: TRBV29-1
cdr3_aa: CSVDRGTAFF
cdr3_nt: TGCAGCGTTGACAGGGGAACGGCTTTCTTT

j_call: TRBJ2-1
d_call: -
clone_size: -
v_call: TRBV7-2
cdr3_aa: CASSLPGGSYNEQFF
cdr3_nt: TGTGCCAGCAGCTTACCCGGGGGCTCCTACAATGAGCAGTTCTTC

j_call: TRBJ2-3
d_call: -
clone_size: -
v_call: TRBV4-1
cdr3_aa: CASSLYGGSTDTQYF
cdr3_nt: TGCGCCAGCAGCCTATACGGAGGGAGCACAGATACGCAGTATTTT

j_call: TRBJ2-7
d_call: TRBD1
clone_size: -
v_call: TRBV28
cdr3_aa: CASSLTGQGYEQYF
cdr3_nt: TGTGCCAGCAGTTTAACCGGACAGGGCTACGAGCAGTACTTC

j_call: TRBJ2-1
d_call: TRBD1
clone_size: -
v_call: TRBV5-1
cdr3_aa: CASSLAVGPGTAYNEQFF
cdr3_nt: TGCGCCAGCAGCTTGGCCGTTGGGCCAGGGACAGCCTACAATGAGCAGTTCTTC

j_call: TRBJ1-6
d_call: -
clone_size: -
v_call: TRBV5-4
cdr3_aa: CASSLVPKGAGHSPLHF
cdr3_nt: TGTGCCAGCAGCTTGGTTCCCAAGGGAGCGGGCCATTCACCCCTCCACTTT

j_call: TRBJ2-3
d_call: -
clone_size: -
v_call: TRBV24-1
cdr3_aa: CATSDVGSTDTQYF
cdr3_nt: TGTGCCACCAGTGATGTGGGCAGCACAGATACGCAGTATTTT

j_call: TRBJ1-2
d_call: -
clone_size: -
v_call: TRBV10-3
cdr3_aa: CAISERRVGHYGYTF
cdr3_nt: TGTGCCATCAGTGAGAGGAGGGTAGGACACTATGGCTACACCTTC

j_call: TRBJ2-3
d_call: TRBD1
clone_size: -
v_call: TRBV5-1
cdr3_aa: CASSTGQGSTDTQYF
cdr3_nt: TGCGCCAGCAGCACCGGACAGGGGAGTACAGATACGCAGTATTTT

j_call: TRBJ1-1
d_call: -
clone_size: -
v_call: TRBV28
cdr3_aa: CAAPGPGINTEAFF
cdr3_nt: TGTGCTGCCCCGGGCCCAGGGATCAACACTGAAGCTTTCTTT

j_call: TRBJ1-2
d_call: -
clone_size: once
v_call: TRBV4-1
cdr3_aa: CASSQDSASNYGYTF
cdr3_nt: TGCGCCAGCAGCCAAGATTCCGCCAGTAACTATGGCTACACCTTC

j_call: TRBJ1-2
d_call: -
clone_size: -
v_call: TRBV2
cdr3_aa: CASSEAQGNYGYTF
cdr3_nt: TGTGCCAGCAGTGAAGCCCAGGGAAACTATGGCTACACCTTC

j_call: TRBJ1-1
d_call: TRBD1
clone_size: -
v_call: TRBV7-9
cdr3_aa: CASSSRRGTGSGPNTEAFF
cdr3_nt: TGTGCCAGCAGCTCCCGACGAGGGACAGGGAGTGGCCCGAACACTGAAGCTTTCTTT

j_call: TRBJ2-2
d_call: -
clone_size: -
v_call: TRBV4-2
cdr3_aa: CASSPSPGVNTGELFF
cdr3_nt: TGTGCCAGCAGCCCCTCCCCAGGGGTGAACACCGGGGAGCTGTTTTTT

j_call: TRBJ1-1
d_call: -
clone_size: -
v_call: TRBV6-4
cdr3_aa: CASSVSGETEAFF
cdr3_nt: TGTGCCAGCAGTGTTTCGGGGGAAACTGAAGCTTTCTTT

j_call: TRBJ2-3
d_call: -
clone_size: -
v_call: TRBV19
cdr3_aa: CASSIATPDTQYF
cdr3_nt: TGTGCCAGTAGTATAGCTACCCCAGATACGCAGTATTTT

j_call: TRBJ2-5
d_call: TRBD2
clone_size: medium-sized
v_call: TRBV5-1
cdr3_aa: CASSPTSGGFGGETQYF
cdr3_nt: TGCGCCAGCAGCCCGACTAGCGGGGGGTTCGGGGGAGAGACCCAGTACTTC

j_call: TRBJ1-6
d_call: TRBD1
clone_size: -
v_call: TRBV6-5
cdr3_aa: CASRLQGARGSPLHF
cdr3_nt: TGTGCCAGCAGACTTCAGGGGGCGCGTGGATCACCCCTCCACTTT

j_call: TRBJ2-3
d_call: TRBD2
clone_size: -
v_call: TRBV6-5
cdr3_aa: CASNTLGGTSDTQYF
cdr3_nt: TGTGCCAGCAACACCCTCGGGGGGACCTCAGATACGCAGTATTTT

j_call: TRBJ1-2
d_call: -
clone_size: -
v_call: TRBV5-1
cdr3_aa: CASSLERGNYGYTF
cdr3_nt: TGCGCCAGCAGCTTGGAGAGGGGGAACTATGGCTACACCTTC

j_call: TRBJ1-6
d_call: -
clone_size: once
v_call: TRBV9
cdr3_aa: CASSVGGTYGSPLHF
cdr3_nt: TGTGCCAGCAGCGTAGGTGGGACATATGGGTCACCCCTCCACTTT